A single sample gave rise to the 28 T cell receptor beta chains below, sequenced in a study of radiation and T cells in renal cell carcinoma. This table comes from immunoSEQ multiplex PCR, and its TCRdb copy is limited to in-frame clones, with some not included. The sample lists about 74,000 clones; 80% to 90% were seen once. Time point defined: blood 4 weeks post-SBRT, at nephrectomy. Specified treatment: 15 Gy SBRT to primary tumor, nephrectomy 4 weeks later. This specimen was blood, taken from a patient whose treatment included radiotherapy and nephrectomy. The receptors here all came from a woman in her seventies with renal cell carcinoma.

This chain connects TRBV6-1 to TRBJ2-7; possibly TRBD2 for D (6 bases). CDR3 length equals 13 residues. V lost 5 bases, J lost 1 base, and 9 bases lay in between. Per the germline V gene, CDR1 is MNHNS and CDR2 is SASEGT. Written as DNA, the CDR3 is TGTGCCAGCAGTACGGAGGGATCCTACGAGCAGTACTTC. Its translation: CASSTEGSYEQYF.

The CDR3 is CACSTGNTQPQHF. CDR3 nucleotide sequence: TGTGCCTGTTCTACAGGGAACACCCAGCCCCAGCATTTT. The chain links TRBV19 to TRBJ1-5; TRBD1 might be the D (6 bases). Per the germline V gene, CDR1 is LNHDA and CDR2 is SQIVND (reference sequence). The V gene lost 11 bases and the J gene lost 7 bases, with 18 bases spanning the gap. This CDR3 comprises 13 residues.

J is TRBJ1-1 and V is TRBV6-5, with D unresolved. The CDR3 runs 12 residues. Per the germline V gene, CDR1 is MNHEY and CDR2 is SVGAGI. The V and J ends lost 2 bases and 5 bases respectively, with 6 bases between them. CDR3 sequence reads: CASSYGDTEAFF. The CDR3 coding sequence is TGTGCCAGCAGTTACGGGGATACTGAAGCTTTCTTT.

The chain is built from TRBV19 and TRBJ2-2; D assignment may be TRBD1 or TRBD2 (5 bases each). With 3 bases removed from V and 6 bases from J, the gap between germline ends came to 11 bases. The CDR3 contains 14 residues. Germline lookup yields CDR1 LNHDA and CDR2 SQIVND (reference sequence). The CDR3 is CASSMRGRAGELFF. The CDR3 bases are TGTGCCAGTAGTATGAGGGGAAGAGCCGGGGAGCTGTTTTTT.

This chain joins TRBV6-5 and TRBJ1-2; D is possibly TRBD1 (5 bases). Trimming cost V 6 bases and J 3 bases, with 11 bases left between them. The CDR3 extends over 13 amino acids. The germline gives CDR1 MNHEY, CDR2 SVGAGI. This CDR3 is CASRAGRDYGYTF. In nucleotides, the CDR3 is TGTGCCAGCAGGGCAGGGAGGGACTATGGCTACACCTTC.

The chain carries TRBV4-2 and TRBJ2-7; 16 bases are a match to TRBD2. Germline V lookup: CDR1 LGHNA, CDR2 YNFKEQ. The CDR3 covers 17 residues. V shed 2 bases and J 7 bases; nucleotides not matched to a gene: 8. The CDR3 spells CASSQLGTSGGASEQYF. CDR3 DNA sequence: TGTGCCAGCAGCCAACTTGGGACTAGCGGGGGGGCTAGTGAGCAGTACTTC.

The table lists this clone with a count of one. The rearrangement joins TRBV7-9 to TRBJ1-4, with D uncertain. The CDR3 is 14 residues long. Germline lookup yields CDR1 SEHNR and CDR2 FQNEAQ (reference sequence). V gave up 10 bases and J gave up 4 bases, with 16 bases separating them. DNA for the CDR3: TGTGCCACCTTGCCCCTTTCCTATAATGAAAAACTGTTTTTT. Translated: CATLPLSYNEKLFF.

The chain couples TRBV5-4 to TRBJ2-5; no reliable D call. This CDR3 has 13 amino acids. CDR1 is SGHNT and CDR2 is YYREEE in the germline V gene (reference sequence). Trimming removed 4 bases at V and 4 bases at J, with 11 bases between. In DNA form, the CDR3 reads TGTGCCAGCAGCCGGCTGGGCCCAGAGACCCAGTACTTC. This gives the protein CASSRLGPETQYF.

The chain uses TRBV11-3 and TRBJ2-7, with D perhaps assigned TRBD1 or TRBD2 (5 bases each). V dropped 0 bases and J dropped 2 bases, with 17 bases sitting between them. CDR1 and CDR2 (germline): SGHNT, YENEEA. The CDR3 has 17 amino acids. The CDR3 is CASSLDPRDGFTYEQYF. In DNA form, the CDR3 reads TGTGCCAGCAGCTTAGATCCCCGGGACGGATTCACCTACGAGCAGTACTTC.

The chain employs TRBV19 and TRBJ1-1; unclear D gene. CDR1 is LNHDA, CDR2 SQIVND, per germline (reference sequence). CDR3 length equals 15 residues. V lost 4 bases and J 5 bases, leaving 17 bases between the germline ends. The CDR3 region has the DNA TGTGCCAGTAGTAACCTGGGTGGATTGCGGACTGAAGCTTTCTTT. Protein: CASSNLGGLRTEAFF. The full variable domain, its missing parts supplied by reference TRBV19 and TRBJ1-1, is DGGITQSPKYLFRKEGQNVTLSCEQNLNHDAMYWYRQDPGQGLRLIYYSQIVNDFQKGDIAEGYSVSREKKESFPLTVTSAQKNPTAFYLCASSNLGGLRTEAFFGQGTRLTVV.

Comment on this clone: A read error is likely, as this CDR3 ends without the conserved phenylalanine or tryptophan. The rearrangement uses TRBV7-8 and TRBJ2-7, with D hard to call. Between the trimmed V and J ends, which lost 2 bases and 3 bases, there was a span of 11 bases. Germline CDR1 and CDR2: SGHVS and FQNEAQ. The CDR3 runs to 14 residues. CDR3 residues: CASSLLVVGYEQYL. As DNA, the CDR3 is TGTGCCAGCAGCTTATTAGTTGTCGGCTACGAGCAGTACCTC.

The CDR3 nucleotides are TGTGCCAGCAGCGTAGGGACTAGCGGCCTCCAAGAGACCCAGTACTTC. Its translation: CASSVGTSGLQETQYF. The chain couples TRBV9 to TRBJ2-5; 10 nucleotides align to TRBD2. CDR3 length: 16 amino acids. V dropped 0 bases and J dropped 1; count of bases not matched to a gene: 3. Looked up from germline, CDR1 is SGDLS and CDR2 is YYNGEE. Combining the CDR3 with reference TRBV9 and TRBJ2-5 gives the whole variable domain DSGVTQTPKHLITATGQRVTLRCSPRSGDLSVYWYQQSLDQGLQFLIQYYNGEERAKGNILERFSAQQFPDLHSELNLSSLELGDSALYFCASSVGTSGLQETQYFGPGTRLLVL.

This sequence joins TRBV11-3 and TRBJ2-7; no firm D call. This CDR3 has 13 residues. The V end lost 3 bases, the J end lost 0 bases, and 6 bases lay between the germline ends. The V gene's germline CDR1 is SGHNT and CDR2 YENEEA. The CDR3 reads CASSFRHSYEQYF. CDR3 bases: TGTGCCAGCAGCTTCCGGCACTCCTACGAGCAGTACTTC. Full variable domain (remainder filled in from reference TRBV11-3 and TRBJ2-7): EAGVVQSPRYKIIEKKQPVAFWCNPISGHNTLYWYLQNLGQGPELLIRYENEEAVDDSQLPKDRFSAERLKGVDSTLKIQPAELGDSAVYLCASSFRHSYEQYFGPGTRLTVT.

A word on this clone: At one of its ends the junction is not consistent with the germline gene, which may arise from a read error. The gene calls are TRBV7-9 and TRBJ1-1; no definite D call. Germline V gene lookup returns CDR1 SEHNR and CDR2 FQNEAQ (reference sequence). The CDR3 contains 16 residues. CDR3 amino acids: CASSFPKQAMNAEAFF. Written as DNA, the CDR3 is TGTGCCAGCAGCTTTCCCAAGCAGGCGATGAACGCTGAAGCTTTCTTT.

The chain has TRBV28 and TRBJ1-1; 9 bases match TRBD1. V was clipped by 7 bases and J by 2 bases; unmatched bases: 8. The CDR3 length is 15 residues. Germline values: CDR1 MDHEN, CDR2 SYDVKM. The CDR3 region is CASNGDRERNTEAFF. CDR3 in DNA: TGTGCCAGCAACGGGGACAGGGAGCGAAACACTGAAGCTTTCTTT.

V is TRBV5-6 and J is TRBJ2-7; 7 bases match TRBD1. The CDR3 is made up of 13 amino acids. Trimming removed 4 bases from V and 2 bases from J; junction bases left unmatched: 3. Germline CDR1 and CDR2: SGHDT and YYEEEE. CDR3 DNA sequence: TGTGCCAGCAGCCGGGGACAGACCTACGAGCAGTACTTC. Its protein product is CASSRGQTYEQYF.

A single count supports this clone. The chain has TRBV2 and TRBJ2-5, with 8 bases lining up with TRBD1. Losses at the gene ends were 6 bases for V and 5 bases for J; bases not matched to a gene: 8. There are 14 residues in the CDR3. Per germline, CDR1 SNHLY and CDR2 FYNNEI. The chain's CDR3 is CASSDPRGLETQYF. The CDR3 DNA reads TGTGCCAGCAGCGATCCCAGGGGGCTGGAGACCCAGTACTTC.

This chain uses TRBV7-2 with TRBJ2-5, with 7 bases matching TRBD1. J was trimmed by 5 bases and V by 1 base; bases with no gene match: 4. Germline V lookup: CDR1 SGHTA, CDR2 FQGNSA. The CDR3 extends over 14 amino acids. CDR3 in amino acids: CASSLGQGVETQYF. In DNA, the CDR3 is TGTGCCAGCAGCTTAGGTCAGGGGGTGGAGACCCAGTACTTC.

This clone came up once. CDR3 protein: CASSARLAGAYNEQFF. Here the CDR3 DNA reads TGTGCCAGCAGCGCGCGCCTAGCGGGGGCTTACAATGAGCAGTTCTTC. This sequence joins TRBV7-2 and TRBJ2-1; 10 bases line up with TRBD2. Per germline, CDR1 SGHTA and CDR2 FQGNSA. CDR3 length equals 16 residues. Trimming took 5 bases from V and 4 from J; bases not matched to a gene: 8.

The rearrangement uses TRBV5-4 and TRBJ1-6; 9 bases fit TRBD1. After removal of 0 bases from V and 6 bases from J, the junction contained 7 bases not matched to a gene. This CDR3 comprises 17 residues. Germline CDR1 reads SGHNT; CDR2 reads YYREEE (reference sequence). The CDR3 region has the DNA TGTGCCAGCAGCTTGGAGGGGGGACAGGGTGCTAATTCACCCCTCCACTTT. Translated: CASSLEGGQGANSPLHF.

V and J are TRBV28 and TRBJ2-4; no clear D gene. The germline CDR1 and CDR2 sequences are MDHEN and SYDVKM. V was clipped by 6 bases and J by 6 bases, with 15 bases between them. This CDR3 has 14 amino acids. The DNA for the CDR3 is TGTGCCAGCAGAGAAGGTCCCCGTGGAAACATTCAGTACTTC. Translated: CASREGPRGNIQYF.

CDR3 in amino acids: CASSLGERTNEKLFF. CDR3 coding DNA: TGTGCCAGCAGCTTGGGCGAGAGAACTAATGAAAAACTGTTTTTT. The chain has TRBV5-8 and TRBJ1-4; D is unclear. The ends were cut back, 0 bases at V and 1 base at J, with 7 bases in the middle. CDR1 and CDR2 from the germline V gene are SGHTS and YDEGEE. The CDR3 consists of 15 residues.

CDR3 sequence (DNA): TGTGCCAGTAACCGGGGGAGGACTAGTACTAGCACAGATACGCAGTATTTT. It encodes CASNRGRTSTSTDTQYF. This chain links TRBV19 with TRBJ2-3, with TRBD2 matching 7 bases. V gave up 7 bases and J gave up 0 bases; unmatched junction bases: 13. The CDR3 has 17 amino acids. Germline loops: CDR1 LNHDA, CDR2 SQIVND (reference sequence). Looking up the rest from reference TRBV19 and TRBJ2-3 gives the full variable domain: DGGITQSPKYLFRKEGQNVTLSCEQNLNHDAMYWYRQDPGQGLRLIYYSQIVNDFQKGDIAEGYSVSREKKESFPLTVTSAQKNPTAFYLCASNRGRTSTSTDTQYFGPGTRLTVL.

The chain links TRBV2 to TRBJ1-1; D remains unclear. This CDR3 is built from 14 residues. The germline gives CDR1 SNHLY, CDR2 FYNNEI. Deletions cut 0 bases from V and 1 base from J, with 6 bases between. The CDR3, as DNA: TGTGCCAGCAGTGAAGCCGGCAAGAACACTGAAGCTTTCTTT. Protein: CASSEAGKNTEAFF.

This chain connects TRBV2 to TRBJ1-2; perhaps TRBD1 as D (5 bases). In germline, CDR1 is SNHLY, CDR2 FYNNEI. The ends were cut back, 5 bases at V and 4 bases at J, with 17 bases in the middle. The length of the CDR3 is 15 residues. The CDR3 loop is CASSWDAGALYGYTF. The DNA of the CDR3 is TGTGCCAGCAGTTGGGACGCCGGTGCCCTCTATGGCTACACCTTC.

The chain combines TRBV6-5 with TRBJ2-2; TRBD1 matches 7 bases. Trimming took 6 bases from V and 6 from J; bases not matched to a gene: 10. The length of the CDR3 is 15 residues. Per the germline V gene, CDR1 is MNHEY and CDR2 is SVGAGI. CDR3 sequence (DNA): TGTGCCAGCAGCTTACAGGGGATGGTATCCGGGGAGCTGTTTTTT. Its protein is CASSLQGMVSGELFF.

The CDR3 spells CASSLDRAKTQYF. The DNA of the CDR3 is TGTGCCAGCTCACTGGACAGGGCCAAGACCCAGTACTTC. The gene calls are TRBV18 and TRBJ2-5; 8 nucleotides agree with TRBD1. CDR1 is KGHSH, CDR2 LQKENI, per germline. This CDR3 is 13 amino acids long. V lost 4 bases and J lost 6; bases outside the gene matches: 4.

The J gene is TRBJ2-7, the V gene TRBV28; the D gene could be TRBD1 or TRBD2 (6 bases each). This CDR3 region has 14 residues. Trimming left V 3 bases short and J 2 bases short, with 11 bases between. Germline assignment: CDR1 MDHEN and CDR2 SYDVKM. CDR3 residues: CASSFGGTTYEQYF. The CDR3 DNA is TGTGCCAGCAGTTTTGGGGGGACAACCTACGAGCAGTACTTC.